A selection of T cell receptor beta chains follows, all from one sample in a study of human T cells and chemical hapten exposure. One entry per CDR3 protein, called by TCRdb with MiXCR from the RACE reads. The sample shows around 40,000 distinct CDR3 sequences, 9.5% to 15% of them seen only once. The sequences come from whole blood, collected in connection with sensitization to the hapten diphenylcyclopropenone (DPC). These receptors originate from a woman in her 40s with alopecia areata. Some clones in this sample may be carry-over from other donors' samples. CDR3s include the opening cysteine and the closing phenylalanine or tryptophan. Fields, in order: V gene, J gene, clone size, D gene, CDR3 DNA, CDR3 protein. The D gene is left open where the match is weak. Size tells how often a clone was seen (once, few, many) or the class of an expanded clone, and some rows leave it out.

TRBV11-1,TRBJ2-1,few,-,TGTGCCAGCAGCTTAAAAATGGACCCCCTGGTTGGGGAGCAGTTCTTC,CASSLKMDPLVGEQFF
TRBV4-1,TRBJ2-7,many,TRBD1,TGCGCCAGCAGCCAATGGACAGGGACAACCTACGAGCAGTACTTC,CASSQWTGTTYEQYF
TRBV11-2,TRBJ2-1,few,TRBD2,TGTGCCAGCAGCCGTAGCGGGACTGGTTACAATGAGCAGTTCTTC,CASSRSGTGYNEQFF
TRBV10-3,TRBJ1-2,few,TRBD1,TGTGCCAATGCCGGGACAGAGGGGTATGGCTACACCTTC,CANAGTEGYGYTF
TRBV5-5,TRBJ1-1,many,-,TGTGCCAGCAGCTTGTGGAGGGGACGGAACACTGAAGCTTTCTTT,CASSLWRGRNTEAFF
TRBV24-1,TRBJ2-7,-,-,TGTGCCACCAGTGATGGTCGACAGGTCGACAGCGACGAGCAGTACTTC,CATSDGRQVDSDEQYF
TRBV29-1,TRBJ1-4,few,-,TGCAGCGTTTTTACCACGGGGGATGAAAAACTGTTTTTT,CSVFTTGDEKLFF
TRBV28,TRBJ2-5,many,TRBD2,TGTGCCAGCAGCTTCGACAGGGCTGGACTAGCGGGAGGCGCAGGCCAAGAGACCCAGTACTTC,CASSFDRAGLAGGAGQETQYF
TRBV29-1,TRBJ1-2,few,-,TGCAGCGTTGGGGCAGGAGCCTTCTATGGCTACACCTTC,CSVGAGAFYGYTF
TRBV11-2,TRBJ2-1,many,-,TGTGCCAGCAGCCGGGGGGCGAGCTCCTACAATGAGCAGTTCTTC,CASSRGASSYNEQFF
TRBV28,TRBJ2-5,few,-,TGTGCCAGCAGGGACTTAGGGCAACGATCCCTCGACCAGTACTTC,CASRDLGQRSLDQYF
TRBV4-3,TRBJ2-2,-,-,TGCGCCAGCAGCCAAGACAGCAGCAGGGTAAAATTCACCGGGGAGCTGTTTTTT,CASSQDSSRVKFTGELFF
TRBV28,TRBJ2-4,-,TRBD2,TGTGCCAGCAGGCGGACTAGCGGGAGGGCAGACATTCAGTACTTC,CASRRTSGRADIQYF
TRBV28,TRBJ2-7,few,-,TGTGCCAGCAGTTTGACGCCCTACGAGCAGTACTTC,CASSLTPYEQYF
TRBV29-1,TRBJ2-7,few,-,TGCAGTGTAGCCCAGACCATCGCTGAGCAGTACTTC,CSVAQTIAEQYF
TRBV29-1,TRBJ2-3,-,TRBD1,TGCAGCGTTGATGGGGCAGGGGGCATAGACACGCAGTATTTT,CSVDGAGGIDTQYF
TRBV2,TRBJ2-1,few,TRBD2,TGTGCCAGCGGGGGTCTAGCGGGAGTCAATGAGCAGTTCTTC,CASGGLAGVNEQFF
TRBV30,TRBJ2-3,many,-,TGTGCCTGGACGGCGGGGACTCAAGTGTATACGCAGTATTTT,CAWTAGTQVYTQYF
TRBV7-9,TRBJ2-6,many,-,TGTGCCAGCAGCCCTACTAGGGCCAACGTCCTGACTTTC,CASSPTRANVLTF
TRBV7-9,TRBJ2-3,-,-,TGTGCCAGCAGCTTGGCAGGCAGCACAGATACGCAGTATTTT,CASSLAGSTDTQYF
TRBV29-1,TRBJ2-1,few,-,TGCAGCGTTATACGGGAGCGGTCCTACAATGAGCAGTTCTTC,CSVIRERSYNEQFF
TRBV5-5,TRBJ1-2,many,-,TGTGCCAGCAGCTTGGACAGGCCTACAGCGTATGGCTACACCTTC,CASSLDRPTAYGYTF
TRBV30,TRBJ2-1,-,TRBD2,TGTGCCTGGAACATAGCGGGGGGGCCTAATGAGCAGTTCTTC,CAWNIAGGPNEQFF
TRBV28,TRBJ1-5,many,-,TGTGCCTCCGAGGCAGGGGTCCATCAGCCCCAGCATTTT,CASEAGVHQPQHF
TRBV20-1,TRBJ2-7,few,-,TGCAGTGCTAGGCAGTCCTACGAGCAGTACTTC,CSARQSYEQYF
TRBV20-1,TRBJ2-7,many,TRBD1,TGCAGTGCTGGGACAGCCTGGGGTGAGCAGTACTTC,CSAGTAWGEQYF
TRBV29-1,TRBJ2-1,-,-,TGCAGCGTTGAAGTCTACAATGAGCAGTTCTTC,CSVEVYNEQFF
TRBV18,TRBJ2-6,many,-,TGTGCCAGCTCGCCCGGGACACCTGGGGCCAACGTCCTGACTTTC,CASSPGTPGANVLTF
TRBV29-1,TRBJ2-3,-,TRBD2,TGCAGCGTTGAAGGGACTAGCGGGCGCCGCCGCCGCACAGATACGCAGTATTTT,CSVEGTSGRRRRTDTQYF
TRBV7-2,TRBJ1-5,-,TRBD1,TGTGCCAGCAGCTTCGGACAGGGGCTCGATCAGCCCCAGCATTTT,CASSFGQGLDQPQHF